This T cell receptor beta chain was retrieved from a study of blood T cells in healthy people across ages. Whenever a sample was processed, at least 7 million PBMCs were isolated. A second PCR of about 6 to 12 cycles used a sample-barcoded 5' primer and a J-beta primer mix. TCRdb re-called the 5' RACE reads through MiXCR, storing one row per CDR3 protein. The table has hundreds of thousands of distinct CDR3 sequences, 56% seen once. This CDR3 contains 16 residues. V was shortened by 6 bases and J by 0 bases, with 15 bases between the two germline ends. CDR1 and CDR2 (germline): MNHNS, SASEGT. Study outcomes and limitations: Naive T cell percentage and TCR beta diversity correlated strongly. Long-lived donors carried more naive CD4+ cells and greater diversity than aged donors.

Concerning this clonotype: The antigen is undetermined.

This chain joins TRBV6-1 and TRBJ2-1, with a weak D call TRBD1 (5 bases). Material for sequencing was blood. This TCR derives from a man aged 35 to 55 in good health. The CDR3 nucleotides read TGTGCCAGCAGCCGACCTGACAGTAGCTCCTACAATGAGCAGTTCTTC. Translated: CASSRPDSSSYNEQFF.